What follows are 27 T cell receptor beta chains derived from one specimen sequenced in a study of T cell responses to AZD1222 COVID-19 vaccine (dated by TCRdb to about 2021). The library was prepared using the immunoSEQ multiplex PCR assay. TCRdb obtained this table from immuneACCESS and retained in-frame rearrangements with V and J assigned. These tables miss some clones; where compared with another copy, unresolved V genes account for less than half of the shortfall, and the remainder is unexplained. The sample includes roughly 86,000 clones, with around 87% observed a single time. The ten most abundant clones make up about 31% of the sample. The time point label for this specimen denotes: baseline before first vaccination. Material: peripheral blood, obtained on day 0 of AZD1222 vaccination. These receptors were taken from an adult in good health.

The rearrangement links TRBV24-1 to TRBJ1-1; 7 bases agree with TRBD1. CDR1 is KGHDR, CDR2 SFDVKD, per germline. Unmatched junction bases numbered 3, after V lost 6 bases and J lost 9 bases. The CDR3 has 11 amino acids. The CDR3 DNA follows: TGTGCCACCAGTCAGGGGGTTCAAGCTTTCTTT. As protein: CATSQGVQAFF.

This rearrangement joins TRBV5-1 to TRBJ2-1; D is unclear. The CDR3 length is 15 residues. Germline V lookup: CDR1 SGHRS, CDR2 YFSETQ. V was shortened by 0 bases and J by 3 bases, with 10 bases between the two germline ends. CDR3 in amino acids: CASSLDSSIYNEQFF. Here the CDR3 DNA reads TGCGCCAGCAGCTTGGATTCGTCAATCTACAATGAGCAGTTCTTC.

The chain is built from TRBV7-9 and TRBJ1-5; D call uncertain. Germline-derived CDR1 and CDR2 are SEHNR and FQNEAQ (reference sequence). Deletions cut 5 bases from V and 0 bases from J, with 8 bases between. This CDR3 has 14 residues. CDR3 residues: CASSPRDSNQPQHF. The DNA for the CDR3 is TGTGCCAGCAGCCCACGGGATAGCAATCAGCCCCAGCATTTT. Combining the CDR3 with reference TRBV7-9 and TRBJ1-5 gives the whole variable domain DTGVSQNPRHKITKRGQNVTFRCDPISEHNRLYWYRQTLGQGPEFLTYFQNEAQLEKSRLLSDRFSAERPKGSFSTLEIQRTEQGDSAMYLCASSPRDSNQPQHFGDGTRLSIL.

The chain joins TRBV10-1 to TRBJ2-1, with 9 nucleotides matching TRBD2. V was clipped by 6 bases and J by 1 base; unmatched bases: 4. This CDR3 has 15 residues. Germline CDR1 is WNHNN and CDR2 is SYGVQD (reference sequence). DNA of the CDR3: TGCGCCAGCAGGGGAGCGGGAGGATCCTACAATGAGCAGTTCTTC. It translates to CASRGAGGSYNEQFF.

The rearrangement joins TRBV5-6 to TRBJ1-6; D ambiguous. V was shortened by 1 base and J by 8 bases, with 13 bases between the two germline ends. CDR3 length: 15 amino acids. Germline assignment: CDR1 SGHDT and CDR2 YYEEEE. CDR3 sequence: CASSLTGMVDSPLHF. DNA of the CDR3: TGTGCCAGCAGCTTGACGGGCATGGTTGATTCACCCCTCCACTTT.

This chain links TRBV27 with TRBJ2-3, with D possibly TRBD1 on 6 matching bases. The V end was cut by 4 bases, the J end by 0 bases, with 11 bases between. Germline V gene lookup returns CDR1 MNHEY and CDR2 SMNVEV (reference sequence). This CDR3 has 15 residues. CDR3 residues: CASSSRTVSTDTQYF. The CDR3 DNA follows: TGTGCCAGCAGTTCCAGGACAGTTAGCACAGATACGCAGTATTTT.

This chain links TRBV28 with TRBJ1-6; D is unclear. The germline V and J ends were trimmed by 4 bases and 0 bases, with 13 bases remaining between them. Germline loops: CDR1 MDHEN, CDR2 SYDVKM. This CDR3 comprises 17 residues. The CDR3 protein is CASSSSTGSSYNSPLHF. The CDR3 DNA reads TGTGCCAGCAGTTCCTCCACTGGAAGCTCCTATAATTCACCCCTCCACTTT.

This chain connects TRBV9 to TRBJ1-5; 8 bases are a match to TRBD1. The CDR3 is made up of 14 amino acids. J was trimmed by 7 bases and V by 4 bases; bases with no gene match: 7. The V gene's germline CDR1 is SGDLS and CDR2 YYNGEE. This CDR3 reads CASSPDRGYQPQHF. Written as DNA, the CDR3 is TGTGCCAGCAGCCCCGACAGGGGCTACCAGCCCCAGCATTTT.

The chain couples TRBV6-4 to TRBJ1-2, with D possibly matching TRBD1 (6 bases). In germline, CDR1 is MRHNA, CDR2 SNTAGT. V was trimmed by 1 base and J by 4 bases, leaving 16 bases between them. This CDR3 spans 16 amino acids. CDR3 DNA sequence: TGTGCCAGCAGTGACTTGATGTCCCGGGACATCTATGGCTACACCTTC. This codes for CASSDLMSRDIYGYTF.

CDR3 amino acids: CASSLDGPDTQYF. The CDR3 DNA reads TGTGCCAGCAGCCTGGATGGGCCAGATACGCAGTATTTT. The chain is built from TRBV12-3 or TRBV12-4 and TRBJ2-3, with D uncertain. V shed 6 bases and J shed 4 bases, with 11 bases lying between them. The CDR3 is 13 amino acids.

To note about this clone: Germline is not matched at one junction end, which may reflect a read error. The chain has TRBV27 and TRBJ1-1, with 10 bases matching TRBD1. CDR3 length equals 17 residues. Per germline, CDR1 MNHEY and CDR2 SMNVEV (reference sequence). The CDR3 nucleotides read TGTGCCACCAGTTTGGGGGGGGGACAGGGGCTGAACAGGGAAGCTTTCTTT. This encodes CATSLGGGQGLNREAFF.

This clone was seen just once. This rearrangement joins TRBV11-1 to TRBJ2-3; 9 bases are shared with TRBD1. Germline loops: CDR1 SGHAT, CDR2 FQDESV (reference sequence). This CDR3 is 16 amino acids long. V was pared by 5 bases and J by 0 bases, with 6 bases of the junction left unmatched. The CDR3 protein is CASSPRGTGSTDTQYF. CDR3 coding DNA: TGTGCCAGCAGCCCGCGGGGGACAGGGAGCACAGATACGCAGTATTTT.

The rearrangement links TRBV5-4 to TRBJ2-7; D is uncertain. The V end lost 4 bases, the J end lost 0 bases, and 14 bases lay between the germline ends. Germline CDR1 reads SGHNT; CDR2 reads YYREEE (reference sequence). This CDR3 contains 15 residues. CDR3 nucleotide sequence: TGTGCCAGCAGCAGGTCGGACGGCTCCTCCTACGAGCAGTACTTC. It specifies CASSRSDGSSYEQYF.

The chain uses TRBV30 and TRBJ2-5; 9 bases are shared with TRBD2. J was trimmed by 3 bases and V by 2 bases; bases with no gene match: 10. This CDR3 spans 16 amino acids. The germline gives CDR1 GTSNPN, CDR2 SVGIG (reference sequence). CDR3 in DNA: TGTGCCTGGAGTCCACTAGCGGGTGAAGTCGAAGAGACCCAGTACTTC. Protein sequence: CAWSPLAGEVEETQYF.

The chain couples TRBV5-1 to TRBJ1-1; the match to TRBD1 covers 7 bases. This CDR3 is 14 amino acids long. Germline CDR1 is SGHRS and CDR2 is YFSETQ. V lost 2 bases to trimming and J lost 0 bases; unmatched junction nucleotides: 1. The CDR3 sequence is CASSFGTVNTEAFF. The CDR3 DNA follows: TGCGCCAGCAGCTTTGGGACAGTGAACACTGAAGCTTTCTTT. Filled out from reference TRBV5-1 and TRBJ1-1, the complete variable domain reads KAGVTQTPRYLIKTRGQQVTLSCSPISGHRSVSWYQQTPGQGLQFLFEYFSETQRNKGNFPGRFSGRQFSNSRSEMNVSTLELGDSALYLCASSFGTVNTEAFFGQGTRLTVV.

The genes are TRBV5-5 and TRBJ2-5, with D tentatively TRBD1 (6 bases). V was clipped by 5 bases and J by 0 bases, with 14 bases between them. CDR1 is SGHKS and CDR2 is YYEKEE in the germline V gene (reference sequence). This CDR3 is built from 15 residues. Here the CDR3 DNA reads TGTGCCAGCAGTTTACAGGGTTTTTACCAAGAGACCCAGTACTTC. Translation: CASSLQGFYQETQYF.

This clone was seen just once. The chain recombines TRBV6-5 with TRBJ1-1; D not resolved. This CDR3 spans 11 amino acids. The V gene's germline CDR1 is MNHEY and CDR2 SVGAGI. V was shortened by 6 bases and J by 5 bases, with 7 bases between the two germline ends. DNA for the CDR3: TGTGCCAGCAGGGCGGGGACTGAAGCTTTCTTT. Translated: CASRAGTEAFF.

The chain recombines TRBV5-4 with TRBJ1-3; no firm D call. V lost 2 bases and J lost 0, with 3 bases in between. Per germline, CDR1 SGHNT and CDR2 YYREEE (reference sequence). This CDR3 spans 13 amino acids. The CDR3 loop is CASSLFSGNTIYF. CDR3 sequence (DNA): TGTGCCAGCAGCTTATTCTCTGGAAACACCATATATTTT.

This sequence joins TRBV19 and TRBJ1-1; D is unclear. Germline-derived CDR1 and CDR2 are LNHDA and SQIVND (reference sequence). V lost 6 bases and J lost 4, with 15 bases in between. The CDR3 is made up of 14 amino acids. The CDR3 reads CASRYSDGGTEAFF. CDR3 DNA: TGTGCCAGTAGATATTCAGACGGTGGCACTGAAGCTTTCTTT.

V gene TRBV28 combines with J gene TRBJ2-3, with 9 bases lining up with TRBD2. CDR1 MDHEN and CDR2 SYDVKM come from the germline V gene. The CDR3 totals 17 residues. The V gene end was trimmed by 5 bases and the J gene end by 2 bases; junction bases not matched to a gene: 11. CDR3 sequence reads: CASSTLTRGRATDTQYF. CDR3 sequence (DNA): TGTGCCAGCAGTACCCTCACCCGCGGGAGGGCCACAGATACGCAGTATTTT.

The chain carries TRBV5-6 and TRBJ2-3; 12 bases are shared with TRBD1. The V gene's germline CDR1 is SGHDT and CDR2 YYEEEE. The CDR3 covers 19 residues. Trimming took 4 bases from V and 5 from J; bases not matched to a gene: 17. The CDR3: CASSPWRNPGQGALDTQYF. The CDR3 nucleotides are TGTGCCAGCAGCCCGTGGCGCAATCCGGGACAGGGGGCGTTAGATACGCAGTATTTT.

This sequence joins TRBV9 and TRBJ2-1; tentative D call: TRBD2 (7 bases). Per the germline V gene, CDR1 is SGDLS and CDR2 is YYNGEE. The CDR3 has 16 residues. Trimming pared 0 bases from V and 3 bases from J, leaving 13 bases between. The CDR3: CASSVGGASGYNEQFF. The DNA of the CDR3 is TGTGCCAGCAGCGTAGGGGGGGCTAGCGGCTACAATGAGCAGTTCTTC.

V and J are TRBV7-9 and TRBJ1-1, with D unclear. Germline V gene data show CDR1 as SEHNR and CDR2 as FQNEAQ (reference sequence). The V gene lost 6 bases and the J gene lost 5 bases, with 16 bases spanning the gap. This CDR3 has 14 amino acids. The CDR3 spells CASSLDGGRTEAFF. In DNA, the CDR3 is TGTGCCAGCAGTCTAGATGGCGGGCGGACTGAAGCTTTCTTT. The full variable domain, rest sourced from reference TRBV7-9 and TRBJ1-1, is DTGVSQNPRHKITKRGQNVTFRCDPISEHNRLYWYRQTLGQGPEFLTYFQNEAQLEKSRLLSDRFSAERPKGSFSTLEIQRTEQGDSAMYLCASSLDGGRTEAFFGQGTRLTVV.

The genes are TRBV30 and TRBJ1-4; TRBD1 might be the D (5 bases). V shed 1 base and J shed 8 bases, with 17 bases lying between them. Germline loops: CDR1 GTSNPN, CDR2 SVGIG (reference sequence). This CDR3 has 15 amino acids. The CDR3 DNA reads TGTGCCTGGAGTGCCGGGATCGGGGGGGTCGAAAAACTGTTTTTT. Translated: CAWSAGIGGVEKLFF.

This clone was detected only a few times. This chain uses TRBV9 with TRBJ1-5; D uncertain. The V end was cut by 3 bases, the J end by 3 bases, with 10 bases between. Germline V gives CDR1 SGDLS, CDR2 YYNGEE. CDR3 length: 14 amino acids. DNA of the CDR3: TGTGCCAGCAGCGAGGGAGGGCCCAATCAGCCCCAGCATTTT. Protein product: CASSEGGPNQPQHF.

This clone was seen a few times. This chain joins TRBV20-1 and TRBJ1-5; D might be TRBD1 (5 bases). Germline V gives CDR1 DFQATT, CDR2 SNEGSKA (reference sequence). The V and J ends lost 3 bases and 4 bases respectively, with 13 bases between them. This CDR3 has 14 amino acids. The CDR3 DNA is TGCAGTGCTAGTTTAGGGGATTATAATCAGCCCCAGCATTTT. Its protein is CSASLGDYNQPQHF.

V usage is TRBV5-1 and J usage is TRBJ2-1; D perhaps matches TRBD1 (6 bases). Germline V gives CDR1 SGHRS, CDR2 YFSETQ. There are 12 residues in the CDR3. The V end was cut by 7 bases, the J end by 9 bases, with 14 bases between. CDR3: CASSGLRGEQFF. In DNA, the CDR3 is TGCGCCAGCTCAGGCCTCAGGGGTGAGCAGTTCTTC.